The clone carrying this T cell receptor beta chain was found a few times. The entry originates in a study of T-cell reconstitution after alpha-beta-depleted transplantation in children. Construction of the TCRbeta library involved unique molecular identifiers. TCRdb independently ran MiXCR on the PCR reads; one entry per CDR3 protein. The data show about 200,000 distinct CDR3 sequences, about 15% seen once. The J segment lost 3 bases and the V segment lost 5 bases, leaving 11 bases of the junction unmatched. CDR3 length: 17 residues. Germline CDR1 is LGHDT and CDR2 is YNNKEL (reference sequence). Sample: PBMCs from the stem cell graft donor, taken from the stem cell graft. This TCR came from a human donor who donated a stem cell graft to a child with acute lymphoblastic leukemia. This rearrangement joins TRBV3-1 to TRBJ2-7, with 12 bases identical to TRBD2. The CDR3 loop is CASSTRLAGEIVYEQYF. CDR3 nucleotides: TGTGCCAGCAGCACACGACTAGCGGGAGAGATTGTCTACGAGCAGTACTTC.